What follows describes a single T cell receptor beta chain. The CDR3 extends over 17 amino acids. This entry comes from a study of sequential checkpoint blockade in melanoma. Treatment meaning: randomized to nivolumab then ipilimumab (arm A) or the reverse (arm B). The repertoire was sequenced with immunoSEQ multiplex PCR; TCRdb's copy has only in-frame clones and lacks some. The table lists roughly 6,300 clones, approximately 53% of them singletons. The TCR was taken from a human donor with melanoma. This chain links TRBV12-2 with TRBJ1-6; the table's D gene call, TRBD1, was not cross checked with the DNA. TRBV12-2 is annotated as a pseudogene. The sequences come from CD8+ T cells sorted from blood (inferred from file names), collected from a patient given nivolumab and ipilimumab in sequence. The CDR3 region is CASRPWAGNSYNSPLHF. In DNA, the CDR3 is TGTGCAAGTCGGCCCTGGGCAGGGAACTCCTATAATTCACCCCTCCACTTT.